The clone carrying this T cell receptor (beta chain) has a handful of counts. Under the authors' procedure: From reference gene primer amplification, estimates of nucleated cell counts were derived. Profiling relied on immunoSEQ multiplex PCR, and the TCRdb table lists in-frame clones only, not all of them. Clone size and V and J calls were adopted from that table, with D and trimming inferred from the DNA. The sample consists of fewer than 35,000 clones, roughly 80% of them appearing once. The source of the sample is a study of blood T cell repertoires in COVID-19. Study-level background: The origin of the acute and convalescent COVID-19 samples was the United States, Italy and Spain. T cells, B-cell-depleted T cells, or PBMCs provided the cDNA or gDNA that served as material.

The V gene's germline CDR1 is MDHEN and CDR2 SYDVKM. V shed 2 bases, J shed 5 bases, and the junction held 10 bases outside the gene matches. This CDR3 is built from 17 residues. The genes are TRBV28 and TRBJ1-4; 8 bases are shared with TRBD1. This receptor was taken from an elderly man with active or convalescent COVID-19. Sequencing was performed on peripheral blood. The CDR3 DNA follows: TGTGCCAGCAGTTTAAACCTGGCCGGGACAGGAAATGAAAAACTGTTTTTT. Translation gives CASSLNLAGTGNEKLFF.